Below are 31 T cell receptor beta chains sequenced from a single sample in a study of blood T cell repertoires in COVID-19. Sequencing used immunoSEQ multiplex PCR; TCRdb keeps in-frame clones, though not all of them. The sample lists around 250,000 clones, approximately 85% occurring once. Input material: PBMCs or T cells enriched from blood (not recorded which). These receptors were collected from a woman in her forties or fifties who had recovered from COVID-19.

In DNA form, the CDR3 reads TGCGCCAGCACCTCGACTAGTCGAAGCCAAGAGACCCAGTACTTC. This codes for CASTSTSRSQETQYF. This chain links TRBV10-2 with TRBJ2-5; possible D gene TRBD2, 6 bases. Germline V gives CDR1 WSHSY, CDR2 SAAADI. V gave up 7 bases and J gave up 1 base, with 16 bases separating them. CDR3 length: 15 residues.

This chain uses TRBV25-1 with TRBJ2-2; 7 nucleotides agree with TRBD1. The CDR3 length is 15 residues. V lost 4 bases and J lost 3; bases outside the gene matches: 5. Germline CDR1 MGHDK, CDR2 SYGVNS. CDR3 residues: CASSAVQGDTGELFF. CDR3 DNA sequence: TGTGCCAGCAGTGCGGTGCAGGGGGACACCGGGGAGCTGTTTTTT.

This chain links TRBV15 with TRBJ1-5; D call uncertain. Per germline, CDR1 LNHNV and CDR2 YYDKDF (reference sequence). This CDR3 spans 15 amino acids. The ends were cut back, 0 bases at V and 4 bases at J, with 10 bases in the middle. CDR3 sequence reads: CATSRERGYNQPQHF. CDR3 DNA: TGTGCCACCAGCAGAGAACGGGGATATAATCAGCCCCAGCATTTT.

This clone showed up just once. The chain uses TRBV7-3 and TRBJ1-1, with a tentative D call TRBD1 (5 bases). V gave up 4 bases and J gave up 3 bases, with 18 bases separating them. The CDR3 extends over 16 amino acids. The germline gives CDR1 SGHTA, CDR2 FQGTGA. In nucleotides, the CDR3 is TGTGCCAGCAGCTCTCACCCTATGGGCAGGGACACTGAAGCTTTCTTT. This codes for CASSSHPMGRDTEAFF.

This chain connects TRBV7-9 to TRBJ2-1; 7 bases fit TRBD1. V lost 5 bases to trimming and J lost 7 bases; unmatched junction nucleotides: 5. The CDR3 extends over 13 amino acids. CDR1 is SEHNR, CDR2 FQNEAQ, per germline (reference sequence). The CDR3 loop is CASSRGQVNEQFF. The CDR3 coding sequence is TGTGCCAGCAGCCGAGGACAGGTTAATGAGCAGTTCTTC.

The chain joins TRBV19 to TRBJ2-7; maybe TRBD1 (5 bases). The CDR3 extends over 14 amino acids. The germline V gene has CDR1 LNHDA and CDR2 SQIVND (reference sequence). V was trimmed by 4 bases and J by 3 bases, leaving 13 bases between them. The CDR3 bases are TGTGCCAGTAGTAGAGGACAAGAGGTCTACGAGCAGTACTTC. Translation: CASSRGQEVYEQYF.

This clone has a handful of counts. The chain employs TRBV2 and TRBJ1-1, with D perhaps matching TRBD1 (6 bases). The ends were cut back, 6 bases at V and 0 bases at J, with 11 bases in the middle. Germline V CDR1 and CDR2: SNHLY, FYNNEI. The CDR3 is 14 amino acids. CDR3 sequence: CASRQGRMNTEAFF. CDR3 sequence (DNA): TGTGCCAGCAGACAGGGAAGAATGAACACTGAAGCTTTCTTT.

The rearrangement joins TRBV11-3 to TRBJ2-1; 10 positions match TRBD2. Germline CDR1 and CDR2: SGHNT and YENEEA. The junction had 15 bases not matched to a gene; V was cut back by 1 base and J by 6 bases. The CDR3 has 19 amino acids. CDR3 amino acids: CASSLGTGTSEPGPNEQFF. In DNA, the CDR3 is TGTGCCAGCAGCTTAGGGACAGGGACTAGCGAACCGGGGCCCAATGAGCAGTTCTTC.

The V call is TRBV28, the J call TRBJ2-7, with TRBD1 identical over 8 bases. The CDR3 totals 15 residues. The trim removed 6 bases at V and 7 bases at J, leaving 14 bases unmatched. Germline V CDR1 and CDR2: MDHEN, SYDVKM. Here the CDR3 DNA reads TGTGCCAGCAGGGAAGGGACAGGTGGCCGGAGAGAGCAGTACTTC. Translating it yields CASREGTGGRREQYF.

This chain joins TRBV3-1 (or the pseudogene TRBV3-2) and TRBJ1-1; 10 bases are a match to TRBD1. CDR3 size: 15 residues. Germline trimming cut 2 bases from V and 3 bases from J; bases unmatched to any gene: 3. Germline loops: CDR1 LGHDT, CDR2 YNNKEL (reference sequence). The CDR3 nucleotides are TGTGCCAGCAGCCAAACGACAGGGGGCCACACTGAAGCTTTCTTT. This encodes CASSQTTGGHTEAFF.

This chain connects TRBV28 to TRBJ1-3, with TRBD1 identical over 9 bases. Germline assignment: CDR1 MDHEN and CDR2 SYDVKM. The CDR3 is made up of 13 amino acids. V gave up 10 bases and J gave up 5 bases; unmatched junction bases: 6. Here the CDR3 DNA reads TGTGCCACAACCGGGACAGGGAGAAACACCATATATTTT. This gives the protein CATTGTGRNTIYF.

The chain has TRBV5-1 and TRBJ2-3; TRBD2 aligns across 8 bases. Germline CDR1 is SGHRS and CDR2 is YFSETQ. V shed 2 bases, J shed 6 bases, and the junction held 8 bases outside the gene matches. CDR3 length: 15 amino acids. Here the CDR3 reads CASSFQSGGLDTQYF. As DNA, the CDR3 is TGCGCCAGCAGCTTTCAATCGGGAGGGCTGGATACGCAGTATTTT.

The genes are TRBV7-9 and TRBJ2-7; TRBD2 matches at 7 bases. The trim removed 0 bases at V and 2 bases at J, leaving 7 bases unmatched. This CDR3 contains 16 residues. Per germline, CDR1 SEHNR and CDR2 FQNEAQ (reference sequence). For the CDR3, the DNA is TGTGCCAGCAGCTTAGCTGCCGGCCGGGGGGCCTACGAGCAGTACTTC. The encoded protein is CASSLAAGRGAYEQYF.

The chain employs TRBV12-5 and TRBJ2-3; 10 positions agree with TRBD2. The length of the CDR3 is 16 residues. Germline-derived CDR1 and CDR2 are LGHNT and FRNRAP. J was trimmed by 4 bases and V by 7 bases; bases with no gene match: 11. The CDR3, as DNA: TGTGCTAGTGTTCTTGTTCCTAGCGGGAGATCAGATACGCAGTATTTT. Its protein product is CASVLVPSGRSDTQYF.

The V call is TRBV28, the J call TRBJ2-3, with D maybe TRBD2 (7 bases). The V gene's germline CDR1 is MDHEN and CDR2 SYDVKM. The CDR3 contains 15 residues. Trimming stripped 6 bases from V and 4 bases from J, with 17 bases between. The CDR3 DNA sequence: TGTGCCAGCAGACAAGGCGGGGAGGGGGCAGATACGCAGTATTTT. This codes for CASRQGGEGADTQYF.

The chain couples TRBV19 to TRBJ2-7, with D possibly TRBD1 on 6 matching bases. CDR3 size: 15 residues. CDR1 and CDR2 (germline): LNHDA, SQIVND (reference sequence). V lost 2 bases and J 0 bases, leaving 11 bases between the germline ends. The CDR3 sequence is CASSISEGGSYEQYF. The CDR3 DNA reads TGTGCCAGTAGTATAAGTGAAGGGGGCTCCTACGAGCAGTACTTC.

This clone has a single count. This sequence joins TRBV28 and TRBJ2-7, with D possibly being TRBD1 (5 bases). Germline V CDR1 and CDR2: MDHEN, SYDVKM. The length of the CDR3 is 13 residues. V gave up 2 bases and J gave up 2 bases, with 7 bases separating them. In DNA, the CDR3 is TGTGCCAGCAGTTTAAGGGGTCCCTACGAGCAGTACTTC. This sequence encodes CASSLRGPYEQYF.

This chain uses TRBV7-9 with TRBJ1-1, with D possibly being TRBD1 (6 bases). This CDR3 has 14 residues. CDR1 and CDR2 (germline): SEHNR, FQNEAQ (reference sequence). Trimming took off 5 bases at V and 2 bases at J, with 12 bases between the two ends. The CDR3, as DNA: TGTGCCAGCAGCCAGGGGACCCTCAACACTGAAGCTTTCTTT. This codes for CASSQGTLNTEAFF.

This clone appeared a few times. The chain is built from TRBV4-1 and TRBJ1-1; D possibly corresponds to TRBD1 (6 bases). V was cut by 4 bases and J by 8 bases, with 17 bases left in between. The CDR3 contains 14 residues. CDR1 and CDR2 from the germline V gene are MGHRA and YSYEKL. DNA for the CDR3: TGCGCCAGCAGCCCCCGGGAGGGGGGCAGGGAAGCTTTCTTT. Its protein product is CASSPREGGREAFF.

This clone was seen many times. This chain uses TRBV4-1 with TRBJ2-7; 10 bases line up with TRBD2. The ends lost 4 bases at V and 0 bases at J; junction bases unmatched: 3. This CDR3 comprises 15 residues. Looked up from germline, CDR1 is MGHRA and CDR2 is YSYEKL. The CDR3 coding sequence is TGCGCCAGCAGCCTCGGACTAGCGGCCTCCTACGAGCAGTACTTC. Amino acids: CASSLGLAASYEQYF.

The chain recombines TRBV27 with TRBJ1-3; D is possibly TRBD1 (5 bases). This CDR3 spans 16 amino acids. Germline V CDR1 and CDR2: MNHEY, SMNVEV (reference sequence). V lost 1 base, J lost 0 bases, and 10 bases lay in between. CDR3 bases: TGTGCCAGCAGTTTATACGGGGGAGTCTCTGGAAACACCATATATTTT. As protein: CASSLYGGVSGNTIYF.

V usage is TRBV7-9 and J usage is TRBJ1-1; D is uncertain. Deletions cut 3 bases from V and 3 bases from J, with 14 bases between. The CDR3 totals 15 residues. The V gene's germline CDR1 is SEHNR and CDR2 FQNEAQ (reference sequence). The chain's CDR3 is CASSLTYGMDTEAFF. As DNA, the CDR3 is TGTGCCAGCAGCTTGACCTACGGGATGGACACTGAAGCTTTCTTT.

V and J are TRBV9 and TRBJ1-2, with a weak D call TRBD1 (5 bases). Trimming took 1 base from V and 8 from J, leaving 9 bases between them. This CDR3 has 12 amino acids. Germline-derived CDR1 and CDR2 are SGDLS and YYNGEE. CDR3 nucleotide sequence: TGTGCCAGCAGCGTACCAGGGCAGGGCTACACCTTC. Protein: CASSVPGQGYTF.

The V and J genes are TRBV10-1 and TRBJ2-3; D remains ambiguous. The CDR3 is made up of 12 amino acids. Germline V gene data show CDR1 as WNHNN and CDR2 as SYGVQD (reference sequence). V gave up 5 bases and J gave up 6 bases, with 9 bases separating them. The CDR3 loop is CASSPASDTQYF. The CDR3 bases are TGCGCCAGCAGTCCAGCGAGTGATACGCAGTATTTT.

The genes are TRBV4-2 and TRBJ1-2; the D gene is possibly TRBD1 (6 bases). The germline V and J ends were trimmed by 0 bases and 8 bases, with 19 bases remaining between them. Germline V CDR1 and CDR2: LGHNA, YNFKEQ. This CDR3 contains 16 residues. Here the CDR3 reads CASSQDYGTRSGGYTF. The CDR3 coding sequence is TGTGCCAGCAGCCAAGATTACGGGACAAGATCGGGAGGCTACACCTTC.

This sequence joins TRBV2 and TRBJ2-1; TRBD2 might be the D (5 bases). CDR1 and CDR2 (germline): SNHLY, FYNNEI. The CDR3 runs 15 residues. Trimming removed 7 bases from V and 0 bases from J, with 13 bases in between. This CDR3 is CASTVPGISYNEQFF. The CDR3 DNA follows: TGTGCCAGCACCGTGCCGGGGATCTCCTACAATGAGCAGTTCTTC. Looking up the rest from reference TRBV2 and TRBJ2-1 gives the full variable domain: EPEVTQTPSHQVTQMGQEVILRCVPISNHLYFYWYRQILGQKVEFLVSFYNNEISEKSEIFDDQFSVERPDGSNFTLKIRSTKLEDSAMYFCASTVPGISYNEQFFGPGTRLTVL.

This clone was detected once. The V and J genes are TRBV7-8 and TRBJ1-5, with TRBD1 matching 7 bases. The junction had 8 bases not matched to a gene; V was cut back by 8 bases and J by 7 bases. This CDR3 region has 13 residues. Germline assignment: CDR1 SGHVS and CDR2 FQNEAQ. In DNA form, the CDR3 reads TGTGCCAGCGGATTGGGGACAGAACAGCCCCAGCATTTT. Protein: CASGLGTEQPQHF. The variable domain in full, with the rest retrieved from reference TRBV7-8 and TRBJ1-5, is GAGVSQSPRYKVAKRGQDVALRCDPISGHVSLFWYQQALGQGPEFLTYFQNEAQLDKSGLPSDRFFAERPEGSVSTLKIQRTQQEDSAVYLCASGLGTEQPQHFGDGTRLSIL.

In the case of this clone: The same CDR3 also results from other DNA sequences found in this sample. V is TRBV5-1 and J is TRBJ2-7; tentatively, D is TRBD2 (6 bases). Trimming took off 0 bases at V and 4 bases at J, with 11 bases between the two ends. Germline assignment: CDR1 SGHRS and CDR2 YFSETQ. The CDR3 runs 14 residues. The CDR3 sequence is CASSLAGEGYEQYF. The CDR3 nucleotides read TGCGCCAGCAGCTTGGCGGGAGAGGGGTACGAGCAGTACTTC.

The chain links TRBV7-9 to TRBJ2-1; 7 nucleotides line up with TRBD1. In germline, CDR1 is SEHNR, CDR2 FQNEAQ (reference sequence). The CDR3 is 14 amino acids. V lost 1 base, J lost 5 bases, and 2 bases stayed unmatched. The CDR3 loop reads CASSLGDRNNEQFF. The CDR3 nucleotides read TGTGCCAGCAGCTTAGGGGACAGAAACAATGAGCAGTTCTTC.

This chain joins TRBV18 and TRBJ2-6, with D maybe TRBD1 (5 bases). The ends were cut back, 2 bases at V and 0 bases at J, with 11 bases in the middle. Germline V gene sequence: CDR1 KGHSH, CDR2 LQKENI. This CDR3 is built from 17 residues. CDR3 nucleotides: TGTGCCAGCTCACCAGTCGACAGCTACTCTGGGGCCAACGTCCTGACTTTC. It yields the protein CASSPVDSYSGANVLTF.

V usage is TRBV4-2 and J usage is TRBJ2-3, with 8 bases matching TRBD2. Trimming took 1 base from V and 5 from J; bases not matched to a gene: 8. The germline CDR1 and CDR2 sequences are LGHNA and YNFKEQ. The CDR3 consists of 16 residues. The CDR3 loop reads CASSQGQAGDQDTQYF. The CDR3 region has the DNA TGTGCCAGCAGCCAAGGTCAAGCGGGAGACCAAGATACGCAGTATTTT.